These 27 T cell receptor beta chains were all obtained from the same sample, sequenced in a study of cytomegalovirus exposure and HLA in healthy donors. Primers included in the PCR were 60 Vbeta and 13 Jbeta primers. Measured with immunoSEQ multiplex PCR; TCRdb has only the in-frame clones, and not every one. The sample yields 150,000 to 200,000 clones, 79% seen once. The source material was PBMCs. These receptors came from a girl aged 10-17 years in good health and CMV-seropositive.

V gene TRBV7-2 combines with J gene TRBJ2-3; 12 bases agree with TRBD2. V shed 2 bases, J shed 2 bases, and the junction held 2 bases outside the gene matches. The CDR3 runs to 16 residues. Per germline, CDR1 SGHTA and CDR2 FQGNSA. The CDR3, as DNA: TGTGCCAGCAGCTTAACTAGCGGGGGGATCACAGATACGCAGTATTTT. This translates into CASSLTSGGITDTQYF.

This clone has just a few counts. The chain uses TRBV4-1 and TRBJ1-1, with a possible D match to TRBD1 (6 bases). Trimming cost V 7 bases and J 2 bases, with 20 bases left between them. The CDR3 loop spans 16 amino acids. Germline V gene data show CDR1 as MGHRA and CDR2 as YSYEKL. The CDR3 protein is CASTQAVGQPNTEAFF. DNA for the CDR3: TGCGCCAGCACTCAAGCCGTTGGACAGCCCAACACTGAAGCTTTCTTT.

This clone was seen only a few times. CDR3 sequence (DNA): TGCGCCAGCAGCTTGGGGGACAGGAGTCAGCCCCAGCATTTT. It yields the protein CASSLGDRSQPQHF. The chain recombines TRBV5-1 with TRBJ1-5, with TRBD1 matching 8 bases. V lost 0 bases and J lost 6; bases outside the gene matches: 2. Germline lookup yields CDR1 SGHRS and CDR2 YFSETQ. The CDR3 consists of 14 residues. Full variable domain (rest looked up from reference TRBV5-1 and TRBJ1-5): KAGVTQTPRYLIKTRGQQVTLSCSPISGHRSVSWYQQTPGQGLQFLFEYFSETQRNKGNFPGRFSGRQFSNSRSEMNVSTLELGDSALYLCASSLGDRSQPQHFGDGTRLSIL.

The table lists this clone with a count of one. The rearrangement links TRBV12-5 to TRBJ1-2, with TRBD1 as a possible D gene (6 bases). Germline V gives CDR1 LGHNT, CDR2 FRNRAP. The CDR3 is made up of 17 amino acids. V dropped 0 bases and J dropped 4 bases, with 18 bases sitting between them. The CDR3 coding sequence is TGTGCTAGTGGTTTGGTACCAGACAGGACGAGCCTCTATGGCTACACCTTC. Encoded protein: CASGLVPDRTSLYGYTF.

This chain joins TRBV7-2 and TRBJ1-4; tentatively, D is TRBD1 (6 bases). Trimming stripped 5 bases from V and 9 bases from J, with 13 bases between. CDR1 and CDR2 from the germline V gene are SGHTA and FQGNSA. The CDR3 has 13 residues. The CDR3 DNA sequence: TGTGCCAGCAGCCTAAGACAGGTGCAAAAACTGTTTTTT. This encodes CASSLRQVQKLFF.

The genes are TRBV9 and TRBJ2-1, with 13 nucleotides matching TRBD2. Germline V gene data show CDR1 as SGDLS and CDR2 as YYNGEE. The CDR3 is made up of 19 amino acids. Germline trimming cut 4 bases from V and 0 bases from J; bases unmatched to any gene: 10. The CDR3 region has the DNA TGTGCCAGCAGCCACCAGACTAGCGGGGGGTGGCGCTCCTACAATGAGCAGTTCTTC. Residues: CASSHQTSGGWRSYNEQFF. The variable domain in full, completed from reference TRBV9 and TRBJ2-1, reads DSGVTQTPKHLITATGQRVTLRCSPRSGDLSVYWYQQSLDQGLQFLIQYYNGEERAKGNILERFSAQQFPDLHSELNLSSLELGDSALYFCASSHQTSGGWRSYNEQFFGPGTRLTVL.

The CDR3 nucleotides are TGTGCCAGCACCCGCGGACTAGCGGGGGGCCTAGCGACAGATACGCAGTATTTT. Residues: CASTRGLAGGLATDTQYF. The chain couples TRBV5-4 to TRBJ2-3; 14 nucleotides line up with TRBD2. Germline V gives CDR1 SGHNT, CDR2 YYREEE (reference sequence). The CDR3 is 18 residues long. With V trimmed by 6 bases and J by 3 bases, 12 bases remained unmatched.

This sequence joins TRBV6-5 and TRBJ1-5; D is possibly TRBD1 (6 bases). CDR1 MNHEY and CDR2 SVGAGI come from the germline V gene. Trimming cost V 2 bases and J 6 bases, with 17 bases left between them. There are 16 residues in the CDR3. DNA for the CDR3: TGTGCCAGCAGTTACAGTTGGCGGGGGGCGGTTCAGCCCCAGCATTTT. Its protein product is CASSYSWRGAVQPQHF.

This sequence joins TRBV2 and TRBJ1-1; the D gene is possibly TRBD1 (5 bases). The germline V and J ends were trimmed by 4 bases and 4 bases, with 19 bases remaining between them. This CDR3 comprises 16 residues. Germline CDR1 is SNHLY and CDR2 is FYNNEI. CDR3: CASSGGGQGGATEAFF. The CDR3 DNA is TGTGCCAGCAGTGGGGGAGGGCAGGGAGGGGCCACTGAAGCTTTCTTT.

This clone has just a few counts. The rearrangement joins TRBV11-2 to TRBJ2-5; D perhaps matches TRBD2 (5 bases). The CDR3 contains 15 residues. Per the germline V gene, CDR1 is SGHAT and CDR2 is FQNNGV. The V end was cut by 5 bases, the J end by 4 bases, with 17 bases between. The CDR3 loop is CASSLSHEAGETQYF. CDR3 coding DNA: TGTGCCAGCAGCCTCTCCCATGAGGCGGGAGAGACCCAGTACTTC.

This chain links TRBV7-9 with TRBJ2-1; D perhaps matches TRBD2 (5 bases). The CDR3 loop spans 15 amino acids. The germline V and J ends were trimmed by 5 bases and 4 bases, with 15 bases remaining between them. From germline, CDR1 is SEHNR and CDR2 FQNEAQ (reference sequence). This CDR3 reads CASSGSEVGYNEQFF. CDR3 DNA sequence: TGTGCCAGCAGCGGGAGTGAGGTCGGGTACAATGAGCAGTTCTTC.

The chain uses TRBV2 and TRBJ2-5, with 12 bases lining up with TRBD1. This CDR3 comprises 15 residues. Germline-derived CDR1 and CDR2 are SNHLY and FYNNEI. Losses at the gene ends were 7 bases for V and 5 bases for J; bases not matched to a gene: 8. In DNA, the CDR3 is TGTGCCAGCATGCCCGGGACAGGGGGCGCGGAGACCCAGTACTTC. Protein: CASMPGTGGAETQYF.

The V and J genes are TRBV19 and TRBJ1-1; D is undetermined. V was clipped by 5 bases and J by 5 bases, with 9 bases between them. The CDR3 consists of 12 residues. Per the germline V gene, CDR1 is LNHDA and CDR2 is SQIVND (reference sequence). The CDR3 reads CASSRRMTEAFF. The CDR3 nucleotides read TGTGCCAGTAGTCGGCGGATGACTGAAGCTTTCTTT.

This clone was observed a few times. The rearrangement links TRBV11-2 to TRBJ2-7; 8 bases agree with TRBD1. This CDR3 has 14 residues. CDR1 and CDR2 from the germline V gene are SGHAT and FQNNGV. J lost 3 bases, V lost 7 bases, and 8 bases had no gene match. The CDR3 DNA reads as TGTGCCAGCAAATACCCGGGACAGGACTACGAGCAGTACTTC. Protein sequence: CASKYPGQDYEQYF.

CDR3: CASSQERTSGGTDTQYF. DNA of the CDR3: TGCGCCAGCAGCCAGGAGCGGACTAGCGGAGGGACAGATACGCAGTATTTT. The chain employs TRBV4-3 and TRBJ2-3; 10 positions agree with TRBD2. With 3 bases clipped from V and 3 bases from J, the junction kept 9 bases outside the gene matches. Germline V CDR1 and CDR2: LGHNA, YSLEER. The CDR3 covers 17 residues.

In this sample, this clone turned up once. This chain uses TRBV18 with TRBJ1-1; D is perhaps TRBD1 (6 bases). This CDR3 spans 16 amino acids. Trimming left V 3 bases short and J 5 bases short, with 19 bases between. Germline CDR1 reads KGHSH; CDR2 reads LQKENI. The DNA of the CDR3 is TGTGCCAGCTCACCTAAACGCAGGGGCGCGGTAACTGAAGCTTTCTTT. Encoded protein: CASSPKRRGAVTEAFF.

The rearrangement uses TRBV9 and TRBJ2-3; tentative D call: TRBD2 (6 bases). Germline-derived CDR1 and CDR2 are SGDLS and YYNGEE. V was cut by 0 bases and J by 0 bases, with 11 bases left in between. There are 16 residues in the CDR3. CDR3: CASSVGRGASTDTQYF. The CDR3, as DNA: TGTGCCAGCAGCGTAGGGCGCGGGGCTAGCACAGATACGCAGTATTTT.

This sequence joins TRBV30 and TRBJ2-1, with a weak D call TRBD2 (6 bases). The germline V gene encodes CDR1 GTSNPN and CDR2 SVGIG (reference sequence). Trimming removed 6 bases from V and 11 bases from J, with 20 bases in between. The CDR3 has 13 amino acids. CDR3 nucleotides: TGTGCCTGCCCAGGTAGCGGAGACTTTCAGCAGTTCTTC. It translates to CACPGSGDFQQFF.

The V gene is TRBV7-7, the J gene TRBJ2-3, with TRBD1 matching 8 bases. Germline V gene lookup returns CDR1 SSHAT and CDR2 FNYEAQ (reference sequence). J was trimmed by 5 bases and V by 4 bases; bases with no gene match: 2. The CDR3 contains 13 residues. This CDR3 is CASSSDRGDTQYF. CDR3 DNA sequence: TGTGCCAGCAGCTCAGACAGGGGAGATACGCAGTATTTT.

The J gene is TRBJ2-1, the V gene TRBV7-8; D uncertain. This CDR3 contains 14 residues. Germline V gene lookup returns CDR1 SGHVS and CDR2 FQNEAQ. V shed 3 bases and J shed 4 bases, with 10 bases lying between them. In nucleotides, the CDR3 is TGTGCCAGCAGCTTCCTAGACGGTTACAATGAGCAGTTCTTC. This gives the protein CASSFLDGYNEQFF.

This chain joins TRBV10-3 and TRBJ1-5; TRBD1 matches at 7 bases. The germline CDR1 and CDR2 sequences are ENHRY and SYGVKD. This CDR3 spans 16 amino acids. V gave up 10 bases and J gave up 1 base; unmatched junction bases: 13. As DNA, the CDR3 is TGTGCCACCGACAGGGTAAAAGGGGAGAGCAATCAGCCCCAGCATTTT. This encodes CATDRVKGESNQPQHF.

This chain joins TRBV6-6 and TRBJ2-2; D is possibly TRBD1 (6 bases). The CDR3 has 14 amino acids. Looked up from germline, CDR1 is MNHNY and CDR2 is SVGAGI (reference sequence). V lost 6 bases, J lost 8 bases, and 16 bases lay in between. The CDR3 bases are TGTGCCAGCAGCTCCGACAGGTCAATAGGGGAGCTGTTTTTT. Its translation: CASSSDRSIGELFF.

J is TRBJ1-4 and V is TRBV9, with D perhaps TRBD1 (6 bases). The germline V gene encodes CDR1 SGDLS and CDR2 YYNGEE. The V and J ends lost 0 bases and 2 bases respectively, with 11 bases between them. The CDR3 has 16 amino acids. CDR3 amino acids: CASSVAGQITNEKLFF. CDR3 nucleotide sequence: TGTGCCAGCAGCGTAGCTGGACAGATTACTAATGAAAAACTGTTTTTT.

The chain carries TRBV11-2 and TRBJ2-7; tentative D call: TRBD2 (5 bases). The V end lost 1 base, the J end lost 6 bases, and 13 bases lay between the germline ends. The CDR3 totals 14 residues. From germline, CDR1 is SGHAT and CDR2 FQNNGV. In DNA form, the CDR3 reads TGTGCCAGCAGCTTAGGAGGGTCAGGAGCCGAGCAGTACTTC. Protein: CASSLGGSGAEQYF.

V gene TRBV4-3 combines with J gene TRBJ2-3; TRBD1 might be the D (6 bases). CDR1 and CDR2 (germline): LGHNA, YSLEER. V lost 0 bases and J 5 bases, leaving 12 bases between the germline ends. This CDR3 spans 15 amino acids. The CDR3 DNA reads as TGCGCCAGCAGCCAAGAACAGGGTCCAGGAGATACGCAGTATTTT. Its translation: CASSQEQGPGDTQYF.

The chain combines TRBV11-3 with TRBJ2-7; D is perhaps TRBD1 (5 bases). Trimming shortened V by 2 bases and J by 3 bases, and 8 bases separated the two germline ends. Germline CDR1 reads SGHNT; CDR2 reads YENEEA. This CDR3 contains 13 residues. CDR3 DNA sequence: TGTGCCAGCAGCTTAAGCAGGGACTACGAGCAGTACTTC. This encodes CASSLSRDYEQYF.

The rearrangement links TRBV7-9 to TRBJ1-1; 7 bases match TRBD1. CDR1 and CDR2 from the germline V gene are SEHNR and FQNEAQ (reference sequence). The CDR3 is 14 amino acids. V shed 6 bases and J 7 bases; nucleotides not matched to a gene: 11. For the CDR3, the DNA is TGTGCCAGCAGAGATAGGGACAGTCAGGGTGAAGCTTTCTTT. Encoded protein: CASRDRDSQGEAFF.